This T cell receptor beta chain appears in the sequencing data of a study of post-analysis software for immune sequencing data. Prepared libraries of TCR beta cDNA carried unique molecular identifiers. When 1 to 10 million T cells were used, they gave some 540,000 cDNA molecules. Each CDR3 protein is one row after TCRdb ran MiXCR on the PCR reads. The data contain around 710,000 distinct CDR3 sequences, about 45% of them seen just once; the ten biggest clones take up 4.9%. In germline, CDR1 is SEHNR, CDR2 FQNEAQ (reference sequence). The length of the CDR3 is 15 residues. As regards this clonotype: Its antigen is still unknown. A junction boundary mismatches the germline segment, possibly from a read error.

Study-wide results and caveats: With F measure, samples from one preparation batch clustered together strongly. TRBV5-6, TRBV5-1 and TRBV20-1 belonged to a set of about five TRBV segments that were more frequent in patients than controls.

The source is a girl between 10 and 17 years old with multiple sclerosis. This sequence joins TRBV7-9 and TRBJ2-1; D call uncertain. Sequenced input: blood. The CDR3 sequence: CASSPRLLSHNEQFF. In DNA form, the CDR3 reads TGTGCCAGCAGCCCCCGACTTCTCTCCCACAATGAGCAGTTCTTC.